The rows below give T cell receptor beta chains drawn from one sample of a study of Tregs in tolerant kidney transplant recipients. The method was immunoSEQ multiplex PCR; TCRdb's version includes in-frame clones alone and lacks a portion of them. The sample lists around 11,000 clones; around nine tenths were seen once. No antigen has been identified for these receptors. The sequencing used Tregs from blood cultured with allogeneic cells, collected before the transplant. The receptors originated from a human patient who received a combined kidney and bone marrow transplant. CDR3s include the opening cysteine and the closing phenylalanine or tryptophan. Rows give clone size only sometimes, using once, few, many, or a class for an expanded clone.

v_gene	abundance	CDR3aa
TRBV11-3	.	CASSLNAPGTGGRTPLHF
TRBV5-6	few	CASSFTGTGYGYTF
TRBV7-6	.	CASSNRGDEQFF
TRBV12-5	.	CASGLVGLGEQFF
TRBV14	.	CASRQPGAGELFF
TRBV18	.	CASSGTVKEETQYF
TRBV18	few	CASSPSSGRTAREQFF
TRBV5-3	.	CARRLVNSEQYF
TRBV16	once	CASSQYGRGSYGYTF
TRBV5-6	.	CASSSGRRWSDQPQHF
TRBV18	.	CASSPTGGDYGYTF
TRBV29-1	.	CSVESRVRQFQETQYF
TRBV28	.	CASNPANQPQHF
TRBV7-2	.	CASSPQRGFGYTF
TRBV7-9	.	CASSPSGVMDGYTF
TRBV10-3	few	CAISGQGFHNEQFF
TRBV7-2	.	CASSPFLEPYGYTF
TRBV9	.	CASSVELAGGLASDEQFF
TRBV5-1	.	CASSLGVNAGEKLFF
TRBV9	.	CASSVRGEETQYF
TRBV10-3	.	CAISYSNRDPKGDTEAFF
TRBV5-1	.	CASSLQGANEKLFF
TRBV5-1	.	CASSPHIGSYNEQFF
TRBV18	.	CASSTGSDIYKSRANVLTF
TRBV6-1	.	CASSPLGGGNQPQHF
TRBV7-2	.	CASSLFLSLGNTIYF
TRBV7-6	.	CASSLRTGAPTNEKLFF
TRBV6-1	.	CASSETRGDGYTF
TRBV10-3	.	CAITPRVGGKGKTEAFF
TRBV6-5	.	CASSYSGIGNTIYF
TRBV2	.	CASSPRGGSGELFF
TRBV30	.	CAWRNREQTQYF
TRBV5-4	.	CASSSGGQAKNIQYF
TRBV7-6	.	CASSYQGLAERNEQFF
TRBV25-1	.	CASSDIGQRTNNEQFF
TRBV29-1	.	CSVGTGLYEQYF
TRBV11-2	.	CASSPRTGQDEKLFF
TRBV5-1	once	CASSLDGETQYF
TRBV6-5	.	CANRQGYGYTF
TRBV30	.	CAWSVYGASGNEQFF
TRBV11-2	.	CASSRTGGVGPSYEQYF
TRBV5-1	.	CASSLGGTGLHYEQYF
TRBV7-2	.	CASSLGLAGATQYF
TRBV28	.	CASSLSSADYYGYTF
TRBV7-9	.	CASSLDLAGAYNEQFF
TRBV5-1	.	CASSPGLRGTDTQYF
TRBV9	.	CASSVRGQETQYF
TRBV10-3	.	CATSGPGNEQFF
TRBV4-3	.	CASSQEPLRGDTQYF
TRBV6-6	.	CASSYGEDQPQHF
TRBV10-3	.	CAISSGSSGNTIYF
TRBV7-9	few	CASSFGFYEQYF
TRBV11-3	.	CASSWGPDSGANVLTF
TRBV5-1	.	CASSAGQVYEQYF
TRBV7-3	.	CASSPIDRVDTEAFF
TRBV7-2	.	CASSTRQAMETQYF
TRBV5-3	.	CARSQPSETQYF
TRBV14	.	CASSRGLAVDEQYF